Below are 30 T cell receptor beta chains sequenced from a single sample in a study of beta chain features in type 1 diabetes (dated by TCRdb to 2017 to 2018). Broader findings and caveats from the paper: Type 1 diabetes patients showed a moderate but significant shortening of TCRB CDR3 length in all four CD4+ subsets.

Library method: the immunoSEQ multiplex PCR assay. The entire isolated RNA was reverse transcribed using the High Capacity cDNA Reverse Transcription Kit, and thus expressed TCRB transcripts were sequenced. Here the immuneACCESS table is served through TCRdb, limited to in-frame sequences with V and J called. Missing clones are a known gap in these copies; in checked studies unresolved V genes cover under half, and the rest lacks a known reason. In this sample the table shows 100,000 to 150,000 clones, around 9% of which occur a single time. 0.65% to 0.75% of the sample is in the top ten clones. Their antigens remain unidentified. Sequenced material: central memory CD4+ T cells from blood. Every receptor here comes from a man aged 30-40 years with type 1 diabetes.

This chain links TRBV5-1 with TRBJ2-5, with 10 bases that match TRBD2. CDR3 length: 16 residues. CDR1 and CDR2 from the germline V gene are SGHRS and YFSETQ. The V segment lost 9 bases and the J segment 1 base; nucleotides outside the gene matches: 12. The CDR3 sequence is CATRPFSGGSQETQYF. CDR3 nucleotides: TGCGCCACTCGACCTTTTAGCGGGGGGTCCCAAGAGACCCAGTACTTC.

This chain links TRBV15 with TRBJ1-5; maybe TRBD1 (5 bases). The CDR3 is made up of 12 amino acids. Trimming stripped 0 bases from V and 11 bases from J, with 8 bases between. The V gene's germline CDR1 is LNHNV and CDR2 YYDKDF (reference sequence). The CDR3 bases are TGTGCCACCAGCAGAGATTGGGGGGCCCAGCATTTT. It yields the protein CATSRDWGAQHF.

A few counts support this clone. The chain combines TRBV18 with TRBJ2-5, with 7 bases that match TRBD1. Germline values: CDR1 KGHSH, CDR2 LQKENI. The CDR3 consists of 14 residues. The J segment lost 6 bases and the V segment lost 2 bases, leaving 6 bases of the junction unmatched. In DNA, the CDR3 is TGTGCCAGCTCACCAGGACAGGTCTTACAGACCCAGTACTTC. Its translation is CASSPGQVLQTQYF.

This clone was observed a few times. The chain uses TRBV6-5 and TRBJ1-1, with D tentatively TRBD1 (6 bases). Trimming stripped 5 bases from V and 8 bases from J, with 15 bases between. The germline V gene has CDR1 MNHEY and CDR2 SVGAGI. The CDR3 loop spans 13 amino acids. The CDR3 here is CASSAPRGREAFF. Here the CDR3 DNA reads TGTGCCAGCAGTGCCCCGCGGGGGCGCGAAGCTTTCTTT.

This sequence joins TRBV27 and TRBJ1-6; the match to TRBD1 covers 7 bases. This CDR3 has 15 amino acids. Trimming cost V 8 bases and J 9 bases; bases outside gene matches: 13. From germline, CDR1 is MNHEY and CDR2 SMNVEV (reference sequence). CDR3 bases: TGTGCCAGCGGAGACTACAGGGGCGTAGGTTCACCCCTCCACTTT. It encodes CASGDYRGVGSPLHF.

V and J are TRBV27 and TRBJ2-2, with 7 bases aligning to TRBD1. This CDR3 has 15 residues. Germline lookup yields CDR1 MNHEY and CDR2 SMNVEV (reference sequence). The trim removed 5 bases at V and 3 bases at J, leaving 6 bases unmatched. DNA for the CDR3: TGTGCCAGCAGTCAAGACAGGGTTGACACCGGGGAGCTGTTTTTT. The encoded protein is CASSQDRVDTGELFF.

The CDR3 protein is CASSEEGRGWYGYTF. The CDR3 DNA reads as TGTGCCAGCAGTGAAGAGGGCCGGGGATGGTATGGCTACACCTTC. This chain links TRBV6-4 with TRBJ1-2; D unresolved. V shed 3 bases and J shed 5 bases, with 16 bases lying between them. There are 15 residues in the CDR3. Germline V CDR1 and CDR2: MRHNA, SNTAGT.

This clone was counted only a few times. The rearrangement uses TRBV6-5 and TRBJ1-4, with no clear D. Per the germline V gene, CDR1 is MNHEY and CDR2 is SVGAGI. The CDR3 spans 16 residues. Trimming removed 2 bases from V and 0 bases from J, with 10 bases in between. The CDR3 region is CASSYSRESTNEKLFF. Written as DNA, the CDR3 is TGTGCCAGCAGTTACAGCCGGGAGTCAACTAATGAAAAACTGTTTTTT.

This chain connects TRBV7-8 to TRBJ1-2; TRBD1 is a possible D gene (5 bases). Looked up from germline, CDR1 is SGHVS and CDR2 is FQNEAQ. This CDR3 comprises 12 residues. Trimming took off 4 bases at V and 4 bases at J, with 7 bases between the two ends. The CDR3 sequence is CASSSGLYGYTF. The CDR3 DNA sequence: TGTGCCAGCAGCTCAGGGCTCTATGGCTACACCTTC.

Only a few counts were recorded for this clone. The rearrangement links TRBV30 to TRBJ1-6; no firm D call. CDR3 length: 15 residues. The germline V gene encodes CDR1 GTSNPN and CDR2 SVGIG (reference sequence). The V gene lost 3 bases and the J gene lost 4 bases, with 13 bases spanning the gap. The CDR3 DNA sequence: TGTGCCTGGAGGGGCAGCGGGATATATAATTCACCCCTCCACTTT. Protein product: CAWRGSGIYNSPLHF.

In its sample, this clone was seen a few times. V is TRBV2 and J is TRBJ2-3; D not resolved. This CDR3 contains 13 residues. The V and J ends lost 6 bases and 0 bases respectively, with 7 bases between them. Germline assignment: CDR1 SNHLY and CDR2 FYNNEI. The CDR3 DNA is TGTGCCAGCAGATGGCGGAGCACAGATACGCAGTATTTT. Its translation: CASRWRSTDTQYF.

The rearrangement links TRBV4-2 to TRBJ1-2; TRBD1 aligns across 7 bases. The length of the CDR3 is 15 residues. Germline trimming cut 1 base from V and 2 bases from J; bases unmatched to any gene: 4. Germline CDR1 is LGHNA and CDR2 is YNFKEQ. The CDR3 bases are TGTGCCAGCAGCCAAGCCAAGGGGGCAAACTATGGCTACACCTTC. Encoded protein: CASSQAKGANYGYTF.

V and J are TRBV4-3 and TRBJ1-1; D gene uncertain. V was pared by 4 bases and J by 6 bases, with 12 bases between. The CDR3 contains 13 residues. Germline assignment: CDR1 LGHNA and CDR2 YSLEER. The CDR3 DNA reads TGCGCCAGCAGCCTGGCCCGGGGATCTGAAGCTTTCTTT. Protein product: CASSLARGSEAFF.

This chain joins TRBV2 and TRBJ1-1; weak D call: TRBD1 (6 bases). V lost 6 bases and J lost 3, with 11 bases in between. The germline V gene has CDR1 SNHLY and CDR2 FYNNEI. This CDR3 has 13 amino acids. The CDR3 sequence is CASRKQGDTEAFF. The CDR3 nucleotides are TGTGCCAGCAGAAAACAGGGTGACACTGAAGCTTTCTTT.

This clone has just a few counts. The genes are TRBV5-4 and TRBJ2-5, with a possible D match to TRBD2 (5 bases). CDR3 size: 15 residues. Germline V gene sequence: CDR1 SGHNT, CDR2 YYREEE (reference sequence). Trimming cost V 1 base and J 2 bases, with 12 bases left between them. This CDR3 is CASSLNSVNQETQYF. CDR3 coding DNA: TGTGCCAGCAGCTTGAATAGCGTGAATCAAGAGACCCAGTACTTC.

This clone was recorded a few times. This sequence joins TRBV7-3 and TRBJ2-2; maybe TRBD2 (7 bases). CDR3 size: 13 residues. Germline assignment: CDR1 SGHTA and CDR2 FQGTGA. Deletions cut 8 bases from V and 7 bases from J, with 14 bases between. The CDR3 DNA is TGTGCCAGCTCAAGGGGGGGAGACGGGGAGCTGTTTTTT. It specifies CASSRGGDGELFF.

This clone was observed a handful of times. The gene calls are TRBV6-1 and TRBJ1-2; D remains ambiguous. This CDR3 contains 13 residues. CDR1 is MNHNS and CDR2 is SASEGT in the germline V gene. V lost 6 bases and J 6 bases, leaving 14 bases between the germline ends. The CDR3 loop reads CASSKTRYDGYTF. CDR3 sequence (DNA): TGTGCCAGCAGCAAGACACGCTATGATGGCTACACCTTC.

The chain joins TRBV25-1 to TRBJ2-3, with TRBD1 matching 8 bases. The CDR3 has 13 amino acids. Germline V gives CDR1 MGHDK, CDR2 SYGVNS. Unmatched junction bases numbered 6, after V lost 9 bases and J lost 4 bases. CDR3 sequence reads: CARPDRDPDTQYF. CDR3 DNA sequence: TGTGCCAGGCCGGACAGGGATCCAGATACGCAGTATTTT.

This clone was observed a few times. The chain uses TRBV28 and TRBJ1-3; D ambiguous. The CDR3 has 11 amino acids. Germline CDR1 MDHEN, CDR2 SYDVKM. V lost 7 bases, J lost 8 bases, and 9 bases lay in between. CDR3 amino acids: CASTPGYTIYF. The CDR3 nucleotides are TGTGCCAGCACCCCGGGGTACACCATATATTTT.

This clone was observed a few times. This chain links TRBV7-2 with TRBJ2-1; the match to TRBD2 covers 7 bases. The germline V gene encodes CDR1 SGHTA and CDR2 FQGNSA. This CDR3 spans 15 amino acids. After removal of 5 bases from V and 3 bases from J, the junction contained 7 bases not matched to a gene. The CDR3 spells CASSPTSALYNEQFF. The CDR3 DNA follows: TGTGCCAGCAGCCCAACTAGCGCCCTCTACAATGAGCAGTTCTTC.

This clone has at least ten counts. The genes are TRBV28 and TRBJ2-6; weak D call: TRBD1 (6 bases). CDR1 is MDHEN and CDR2 is SYDVKM in the germline V gene. The CDR3 loop spans 14 amino acids. Trimming shortened V by 10 bases and J by 2 bases, and 12 bases separated the two germline ends. Here the CDR3 DNA reads TGTGCCATCCAACCAGGGGCTGGGGCCAACGTCCTGACTTTC. Residues: CAIQPGAGANVLTF.

V gene TRBV29-1 combines with J gene TRBJ2-2; no definite D call. V shed 4 bases and J shed 7 bases, with 10 bases lying between them. The CDR3 extends over 12 amino acids. Germline CDR1 is SQVTM and CDR2 is ANQGSEA. The CDR3 loop is CSVGVGGGELFF. As DNA, the CDR3 is TGCAGCGTTGGAGTTGGCGGCGGGGAGCTGTTTTTT.

This clone was detected only a few times. This sequence joins TRBV18 and TRBJ2-1; 7 bases fit TRBD2. This CDR3 contains 15 residues. Germline V CDR1 and CDR2: KGHSH, LQKENI. V shed 3 bases, J shed 3 bases, and the junction held 5 bases outside the gene matches. CDR3 sequence reads: CASSPSGGFYNEQFF. Written as DNA, the CDR3 is TGTGCCAGCTCACCCTCGGGGGGATTCTACAATGAGCAGTTCTTC.

The chain is built from TRBV5-1 and TRBJ2-1, with 8 bases identical to TRBD1. Germline V gene data show CDR1 as SGHRS and CDR2 as YFSETQ. This CDR3 region has 15 residues. V gave up 4 bases and J gave up 6 bases; unmatched junction bases: 9. The CDR3 sequence is CASSHRTGQGNEQFF. The CDR3 DNA sequence: TGCGCCAGCAGCCACCGGACAGGGCAAGGCAATGAGCAGTTCTTC.

The rearrangement joins TRBV5-8 to TRBJ1-6, with D unresolved. Trimming took off 0 bases at V and 10 bases at J, with 11 bases between the two ends. The CDR3 is 14 residues long. CDR1 and CDR2 from the germline V gene are SGHTS and YDEGEE. The CDR3 sequence is CASSLGEVFSPLHF. The DNA of the CDR3 is TGTGCCAGCAGCTTGGGAGAGGTGTTCTCACCCCTCCACTTT.

This clone was observed a few times. The V call is TRBV4-2, the J call TRBJ2-7; 9 bases align to TRBD1. CDR1 LGHNA and CDR2 YNFKEQ come from the germline V gene. The junction had 7 bases not matched to a gene; V was cut back by 3 bases and J by 4 bases. The CDR3 sequence is 15 residues long. This chain's CDR3 is CASSHLDRGTYEQYF. Here the CDR3 DNA reads TGTGCCAGCAGCCACCTGGACAGGGGTACATACGAGCAGTACTTC.

This clone was seen only a few times. The V gene is TRBV6-5, the J gene TRBJ2-3, with 8 bases fitting TRBD1. The CDR3 contains 16 residues. The trim removed 4 bases at V and 3 bases at J, leaving 9 bases unmatched. Looked up from germline, CDR1 is MNHEY and CDR2 is SVGAGI. The CDR3 is CASSSRTGKGTDTQYF. CDR3 in DNA: TGTGCCAGCAGTTCCCGGACAGGGAAGGGAACAGATACGCAGTATTTT.

The chain joins TRBV30 to TRBJ1-5; perhaps TRBD1 as D (5 bases). The V end was cut by 4 bases, the J end by 3 bases, with 13 bases between. Germline V gene lookup returns CDR1 GTSNPN and CDR2 SVGIG (reference sequence). This CDR3 spans 14 amino acids. CDR3 bases: TGTGCCTGGACCCCCGGGGGAGCCAATCAGCCCCAGCATTTT. Protein product: CAWTPGGANQPQHF.

The genes are TRBV18 and TRBJ2-7; a possible D gene is TRBD1 (5 bases). The CDR3 totals 14 residues. The V gene lost 2 bases and the J gene lost 3 bases, with 11 bases spanning the gap. CDR1 and CDR2 from the germline V gene are KGHSH and LQKENI. CDR3 amino acids: CASSPMTDSYEQYF. The CDR3 DNA reads TGTGCCAGCTCACCAATGACAGACAGCTACGAGCAGTACTTC.

In this sample, this clone turned up a few times. The rearrangement joins TRBV30 to TRBJ2-7, with a possible D match to TRBD1 (8 bases). This CDR3 is 13 amino acids long. Germline assignment: CDR1 GTSNPN and CDR2 SVGIG (reference sequence). CDR3 sequence (DNA): TGTGCGGGAGGGAGGACAGGGCTCTACGAGCAGTACTTC. It codes for CAGGRTGLYEQYF.